This T cell receptor (beta chain) was sequenced for a study of blood T cells in healthy people across ages. CDR3 size: 19 residues. The germline gives CDR1 SGDLS, CDR2 YYNGEE. V dropped 0 bases and J dropped 3; count of bases not matched to a gene: 17. This clonotype has more than one count but fewer than ten. A J-beta primer mix and a sample-barcoded 5' primer were used in a second PCR of roughly 7 to 12 cycles. Using its own MiXCR run on the 5' RACE reads, TCRdb lists one record per CDR3 protein. The profile shows 700,000 or so distinct CDR3 sequences, 22% of them singletons. The chain uses TRBV9 and TRBJ1-2, with 7 bases that match TRBD1. The sequence came from a man between 65 and 80 years old in good health. Sequencing input: blood. The CDR3: CASSVGRGAGGLMDYGYTF. The CDR3 region has the DNA TGTGCCAGCAGCGTAGGAAGAGGGGCAGGGGGTCTTATGGACTATGGCTACACCTTC.